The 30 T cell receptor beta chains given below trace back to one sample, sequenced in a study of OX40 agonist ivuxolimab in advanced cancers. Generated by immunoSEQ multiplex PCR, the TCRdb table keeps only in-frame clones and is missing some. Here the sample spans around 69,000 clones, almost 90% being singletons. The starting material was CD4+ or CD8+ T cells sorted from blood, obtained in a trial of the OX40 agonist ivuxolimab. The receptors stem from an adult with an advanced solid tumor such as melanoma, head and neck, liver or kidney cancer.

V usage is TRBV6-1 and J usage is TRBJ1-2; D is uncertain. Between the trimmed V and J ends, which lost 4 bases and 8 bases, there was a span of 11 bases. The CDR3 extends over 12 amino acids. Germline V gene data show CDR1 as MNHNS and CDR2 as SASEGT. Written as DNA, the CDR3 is TGTGCCAGCAGTGTTGGCAGAAGCGGCTACACCTTC. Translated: CASSVGRSGYTF.

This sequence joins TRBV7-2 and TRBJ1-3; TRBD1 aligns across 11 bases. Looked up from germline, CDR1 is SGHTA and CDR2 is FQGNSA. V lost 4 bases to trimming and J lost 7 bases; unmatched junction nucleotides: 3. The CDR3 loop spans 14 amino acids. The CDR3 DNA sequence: TGTGCCAGCAGCTCTCGGACAGGGGGCAACACCATATATTTT. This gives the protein CASSSRTGGNTIYF.

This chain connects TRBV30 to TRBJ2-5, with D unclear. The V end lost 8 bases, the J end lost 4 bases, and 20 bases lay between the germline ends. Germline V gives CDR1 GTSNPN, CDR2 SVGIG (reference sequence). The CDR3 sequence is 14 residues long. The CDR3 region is CALTRVGPPETQYF. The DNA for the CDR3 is TGTGCCCTGACACGGGTGGGCCCCCCAGAGACCCAGTACTTC.

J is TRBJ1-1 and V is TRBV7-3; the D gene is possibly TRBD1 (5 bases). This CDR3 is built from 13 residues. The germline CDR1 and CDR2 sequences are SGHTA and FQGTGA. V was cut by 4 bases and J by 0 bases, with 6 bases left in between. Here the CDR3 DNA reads TGTGCCAGCAGCTGGACAATGAACACTGAAGCTTTCTTT. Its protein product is CASSWTMNTEAFF.

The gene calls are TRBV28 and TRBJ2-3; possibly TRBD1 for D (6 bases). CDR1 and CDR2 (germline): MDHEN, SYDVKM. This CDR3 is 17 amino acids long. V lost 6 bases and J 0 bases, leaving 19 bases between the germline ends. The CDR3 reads CASSYPGDPTSTDTQYF. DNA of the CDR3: TGTGCCAGCAGCTATCCAGGGGACCCTACTAGCACAGATACGCAGTATTTT.

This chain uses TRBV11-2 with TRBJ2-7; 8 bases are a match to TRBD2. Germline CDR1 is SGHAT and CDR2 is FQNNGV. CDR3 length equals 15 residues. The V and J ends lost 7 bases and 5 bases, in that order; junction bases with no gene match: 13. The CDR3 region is CASTPVGGRRDEQYF. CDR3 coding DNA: TGTGCCAGCACCCCAGTGGGCGGGAGGAGGGACGAGCAGTACTTC.

CDR3 in DNA: TGTGCCAGCAGCTCTACCCGGACAGGGTGGGATTCACCCCTCCACTTT. This sequence encodes CASSSTRTGWDSPLHF. The V gene is TRBV5-5, the J gene TRBJ1-6; TRBD1 matches at 8 bases. V dropped 3 bases and J dropped 8; count of bases not matched to a gene: 10. The germline V gene encodes CDR1 SGHKS and CDR2 YYEKEE (reference sequence). This CDR3 comprises 16 residues. Full variable domain (outside the CDR3, taken from reference TRBV5-5 and TRBJ1-6): DAGVTQSPTHLIKTRGQQVTLRCSPISGHKSVSWYQQVLGQGPQFIFQYYEKEERGRGNFPDRFSARQFPNYSSELNVNALLLGDSALYLCASSSTRTGWDSPLHFGNGTRLTVT.

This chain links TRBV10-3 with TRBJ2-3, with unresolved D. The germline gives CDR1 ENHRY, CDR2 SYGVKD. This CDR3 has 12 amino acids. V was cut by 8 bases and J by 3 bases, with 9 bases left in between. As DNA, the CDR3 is TGTGCCATCCGAAGCAGGACAGATACGCAGTATTTT. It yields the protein CAIRSRTDTQYF.

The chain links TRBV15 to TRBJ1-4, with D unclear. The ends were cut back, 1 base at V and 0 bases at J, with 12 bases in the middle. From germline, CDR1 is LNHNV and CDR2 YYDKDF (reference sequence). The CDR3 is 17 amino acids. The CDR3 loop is CATSRGSPDTTNEKLFF. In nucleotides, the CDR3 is TGTGCCACCAGCAGAGGGTCCCCAGATACAACTAATGAAAAACTGTTTTTT.

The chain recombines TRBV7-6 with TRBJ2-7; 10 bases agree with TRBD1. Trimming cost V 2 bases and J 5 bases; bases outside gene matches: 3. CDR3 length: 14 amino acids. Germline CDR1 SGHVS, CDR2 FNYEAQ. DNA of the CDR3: TGTGCCAGCAGCTTATTCGGACAGGGGGACGAGCAGTACTTC. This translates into CASSLFGQGDEQYF.

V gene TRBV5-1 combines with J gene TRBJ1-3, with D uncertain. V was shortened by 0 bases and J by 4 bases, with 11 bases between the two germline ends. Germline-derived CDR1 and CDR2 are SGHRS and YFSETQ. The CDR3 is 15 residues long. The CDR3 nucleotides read TGCGCCAGCAGCTTGGTGCCGGCACAGGGAAACACCATATATTTT. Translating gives CASSLVPAQGNTIYF.

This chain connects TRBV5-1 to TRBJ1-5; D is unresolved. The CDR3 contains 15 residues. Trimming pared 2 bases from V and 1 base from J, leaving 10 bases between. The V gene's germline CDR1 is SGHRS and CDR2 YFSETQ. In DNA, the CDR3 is TGCGCCAGCAGCTTATCGGGGTTGAGCAATCAGCCCCAGCATTTT. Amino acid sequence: CASSLSGLSNQPQHF.

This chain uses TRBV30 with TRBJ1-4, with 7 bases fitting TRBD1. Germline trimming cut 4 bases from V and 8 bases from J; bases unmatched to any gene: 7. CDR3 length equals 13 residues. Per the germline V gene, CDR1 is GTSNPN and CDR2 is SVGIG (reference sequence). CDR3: CAWMTGWGEKLFF. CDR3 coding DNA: TGTGCCTGGATGACAGGGTGGGGCGAAAAACTGTTTTTT.

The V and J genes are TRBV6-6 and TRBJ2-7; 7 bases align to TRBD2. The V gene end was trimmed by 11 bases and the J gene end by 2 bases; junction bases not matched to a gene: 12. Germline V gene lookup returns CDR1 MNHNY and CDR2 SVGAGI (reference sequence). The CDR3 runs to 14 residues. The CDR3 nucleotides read TGTGCCCTTGTTAGCGGGTGGAGGACCTACGAGCAGTACTTC. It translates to CALVSGWRTYEQYF.

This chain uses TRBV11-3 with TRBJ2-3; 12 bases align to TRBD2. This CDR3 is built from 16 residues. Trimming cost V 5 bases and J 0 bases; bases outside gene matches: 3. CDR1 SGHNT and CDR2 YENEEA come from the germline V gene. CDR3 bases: TGTGCCAGCAGCACCGGGACTAGCGGGAGCACAGATACGCAGTATTTT. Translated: CASSTGTSGSTDTQYF.

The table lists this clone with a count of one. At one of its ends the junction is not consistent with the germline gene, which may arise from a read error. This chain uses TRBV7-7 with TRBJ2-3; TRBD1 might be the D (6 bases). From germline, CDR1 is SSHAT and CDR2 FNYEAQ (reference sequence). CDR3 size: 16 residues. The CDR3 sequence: CASSLGSGTPTDTQYF. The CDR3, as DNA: TGTGCTAGCAGCTTAGGTTCCGGGACACCCACAGATACGCAGTATTTT.

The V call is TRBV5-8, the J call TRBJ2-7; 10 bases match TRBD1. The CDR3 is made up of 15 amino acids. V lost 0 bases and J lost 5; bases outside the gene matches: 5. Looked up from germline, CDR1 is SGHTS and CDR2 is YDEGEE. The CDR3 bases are TGTGCCAGCAGCTTGGAGGGACAGGGGTTCAACGAGCAGTACTTC. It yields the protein CASSLEGQGFNEQYF. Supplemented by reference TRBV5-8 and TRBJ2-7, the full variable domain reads EAGVTQSPTHLIKTRGQQATLRCSPISGHTSVYWYQQALGLGLQFLLWYDEGEERNRGNFPPRFSGRQFPNYSSELNVNALELEDSALYLCASSLEGQGFNEQYFGPGTRLTVT.

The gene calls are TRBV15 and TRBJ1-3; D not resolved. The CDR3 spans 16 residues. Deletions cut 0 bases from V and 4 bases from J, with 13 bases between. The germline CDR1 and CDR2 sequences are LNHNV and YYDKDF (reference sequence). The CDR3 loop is CATSRDRWVLGNTIYF. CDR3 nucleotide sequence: TGTGCCACCAGCAGAGATCGGTGGGTTCTGGGAAACACCATATATTTT.

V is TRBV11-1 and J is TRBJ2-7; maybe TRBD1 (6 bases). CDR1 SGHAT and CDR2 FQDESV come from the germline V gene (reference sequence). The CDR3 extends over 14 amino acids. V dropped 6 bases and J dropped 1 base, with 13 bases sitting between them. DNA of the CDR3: TGTGCCAGCAGTAAACAGGGTGGGTCCTACGAGCAGTACTTC. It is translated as CASSKQGGSYEQYF.

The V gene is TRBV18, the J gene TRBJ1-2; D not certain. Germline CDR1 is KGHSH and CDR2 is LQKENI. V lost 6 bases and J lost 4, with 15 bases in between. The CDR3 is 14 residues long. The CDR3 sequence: CASSPPGPLYGYTF. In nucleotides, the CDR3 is TGTGCCAGCTCGCCTCCCGGACCCCTCTATGGCTACACCTTC.

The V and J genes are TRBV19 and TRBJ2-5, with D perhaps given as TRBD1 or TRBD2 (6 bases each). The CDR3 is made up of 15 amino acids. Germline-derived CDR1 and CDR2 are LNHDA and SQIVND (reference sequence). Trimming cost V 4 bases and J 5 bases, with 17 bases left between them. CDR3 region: CASSNEGGRWETQYF. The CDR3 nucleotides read TGTGCCAGTAGTAACGAGGGGGGAAGGTGGGAGACCCAGTACTTC.

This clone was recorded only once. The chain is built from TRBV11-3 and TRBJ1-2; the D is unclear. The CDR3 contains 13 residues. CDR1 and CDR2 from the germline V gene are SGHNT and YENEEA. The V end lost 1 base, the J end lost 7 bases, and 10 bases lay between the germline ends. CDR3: CASSLAGYTGYTF. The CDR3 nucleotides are TGTGCCAGCAGCTTAGCGGGGTATACTGGCTACACCTTC.

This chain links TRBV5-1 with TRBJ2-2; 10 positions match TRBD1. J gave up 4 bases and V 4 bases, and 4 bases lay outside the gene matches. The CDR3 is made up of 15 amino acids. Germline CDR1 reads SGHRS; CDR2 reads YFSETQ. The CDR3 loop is CASSMGTGATGELFF. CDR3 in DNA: TGCGCCAGCAGCATGGGGACAGGGGCCACCGGGGAGCTGTTTTTT.

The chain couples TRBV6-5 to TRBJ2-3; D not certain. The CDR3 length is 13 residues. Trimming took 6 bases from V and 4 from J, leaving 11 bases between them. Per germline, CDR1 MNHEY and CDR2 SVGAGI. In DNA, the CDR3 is TGTGCCAGCAGCCGGGCAAGTTCAGATACGCAGTATTTT. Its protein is CASSRASSDTQYF.

The DNA for the CDR3 is TGTGCCAGCAGTTATACTAGCGGGGTCACGTTCTTC. Its translation: CASSYTSGVTFF. The chain couples TRBV6-5 to TRBJ2-1; TRBD2 aligns across 10 bases. The CDR3 sequence is 12 residues long. The trim removed 3 bases at V and 15 bases at J, leaving 5 bases unmatched. Germline V CDR1 and CDR2: MNHEY, SVGAGI.

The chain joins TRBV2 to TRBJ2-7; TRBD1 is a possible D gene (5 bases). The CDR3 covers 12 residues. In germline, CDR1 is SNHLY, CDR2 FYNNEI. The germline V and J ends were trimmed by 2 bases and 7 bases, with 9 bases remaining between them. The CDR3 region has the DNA TGTGCCAGCAGTGAACAGGGCAATGAGCAGTACTTC. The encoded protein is CASSEQGNEQYF.

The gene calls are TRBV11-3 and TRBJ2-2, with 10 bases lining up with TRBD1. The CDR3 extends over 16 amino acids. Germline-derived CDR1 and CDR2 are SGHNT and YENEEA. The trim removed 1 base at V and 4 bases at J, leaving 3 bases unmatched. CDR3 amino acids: CASSLVGTGVTGELFF. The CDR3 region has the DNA TGTGCCAGCAGCTTAGTGGGGACAGGGGTCACCGGGGAGCTGTTTTTT.

DNA of the CDR3: TGCAGCGTTGAAGATCCCGAAGGGATCCACGAGCAGTACTTC. Protein: CSVEDPEGIHEQYF. V is TRBV29-1 and J is TRBJ2-7; D not resolved. From germline, CDR1 is SQVTM and CDR2 ANQGSEA. The V end lost 0 bases, the J end lost 5 bases, and 14 bases lay between the germline ends. This CDR3 contains 14 residues.

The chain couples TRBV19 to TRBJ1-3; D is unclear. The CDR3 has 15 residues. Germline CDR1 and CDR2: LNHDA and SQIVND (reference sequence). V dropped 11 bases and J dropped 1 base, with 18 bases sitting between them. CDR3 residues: CAEIEAGRSGNTIYF. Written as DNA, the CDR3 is TGTGCCGAGATAGAGGCCGGCAGGTCTGGAAACACCATATATTTT.

DNA of the CDR3: TGCGCCAGCAGCCAGGCCGACAGGGACAATCAGCCCCAGCATTTT. This codes for CASSQADRDNQPQHF. The chain employs TRBV4-1 and TRBJ1-5; 7 bases agree with TRBD1. CDR3 length: 15 amino acids. Germline-derived CDR1 and CDR2 are MGHRA and YSYEKL. Trimming removed 3 bases from V and 3 bases from J; junction bases left unmatched: 5.